The T cell receptor (beta chain) under discussion was sequenced for a study of T cell changes during pregnancy in multiple sclerosis. Assay: immunoSEQ multiplex PCR; the TCRdb copy retains only in-frame clones and omits some. The table lists just over 90,000 clones, roughly 89% of them singletons. This CDR3 has 13 amino acids. V was trimmed by 6 bases and J by 6 bases, leaving 15 bases between them. Germline V gene data show CDR1 as MNHEY and CDR2 as SMNVEV (reference sequence). The gene calls are TRBV27 and TRBJ2-7; D not resolved. The starting material was peripheral blood, obtained after pregnancy. This TCR came from a female donor in good health, enrolled as a control in a pregnancy study. CDR3 DNA sequence: TGTGCCAGCAGCCGCCCATTAGCCGGCGAGCAGTACTTC. As protein: CASSRPLAGEQYF.